These 21 T cell receptor beta chains share one sample of origin, sequenced in a study of cytomegalovirus exposure and HLA in healthy donors. PCR was performed using 60 Vbeta and 13 Jbeta primers. TCRdb's copy holds only in-frame clones and misses some; the assay was immunoSEQ multiplex PCR. Counted here are almost 200,000 clones, 70% to 80% occurring once; the ten biggest clones make up 4.4%. Input material: PBMCs. These receptors were taken from a woman in her 30s in good health and CMV-seropositive.

The rearrangement joins TRBV7-2 to TRBJ1-1, with 7 bases that match TRBD1. J lost 0 bases, V lost 7 bases, and 5 bases had no gene match. There are 14 residues in the CDR3. CDR1 and CDR2 from the germline V gene are SGHTA and FQGNSA. The CDR3 nucleotides are TGTGCCAGCATTAGGGGGCTTATGAACACTGAAGCTTTCTTT. This translates into CASIRGLMNTEAFF.

This clone was seen only once. The V call is TRBV9, the J call TRBJ2-7; 10 bases map to TRBD1. Germline V gives CDR1 SGDLS, CDR2 YYNGEE. V was pared by 0 bases and J by 5 bases, with 8 bases of the junction left unmatched. This CDR3 spans 16 amino acids. The chain's CDR3 is CASSVAGTGDFDEQYF. CDR3 DNA sequence: TGTGCCAGCAGCGTAGCCGGGACAGGGGACTTTGACGAGCAGTACTTC.

The rearrangement uses TRBV9 and TRBJ2-7; D may be TRBD1 (6 bases). From germline, CDR1 is SGDLS and CDR2 YYNGEE. The germline V and J ends were trimmed by 5 bases and 7 bases, with 13 bases remaining between them. The CDR3 has 12 amino acids. CDR3 DNA: TGTGCCAGCAGTACCGGACAGACTGAGCAGTACTTC. It translates to CASSTGQTEQYF.

The chain carries TRBV2 and TRBJ2-1, with a weak D call TRBD2 (6 bases). CDR3 size: 16 residues. CDR1 and CDR2 (germline): SNHLY, FYNNEI. Trimming cost V 1 base and J 8 bases, with 18 bases left between them. The DNA of the CDR3 is TGTGCCAGCAGTGAAGAGCGGGTGGCGAACGACCATGAGCAGTTCTTC. It is translated as CASSEERVANDHEQFF.

This chain joins TRBV5-1 and TRBJ2-2; a possible D gene is TRBD1 (5 bases). This CDR3 region has 15 residues. Deletions cut 2 bases from V and 7 bases from J, with 15 bases between. Per germline, CDR1 SGHRS and CDR2 YFSETQ. CDR3 nucleotides: TGCGCCAGCAGCTTTTTTTCAGGGCAAGACGGGGAGCTGTTTTTT. Residues: CASSFFSGQDGELFF.

The chain carries TRBV6-1 and TRBJ2-7; TRBD1 aligns across 10 bases. Germline trimming cut 1 base from V and 3 bases from J; bases unmatched to any gene: 6. Germline CDR1 and CDR2: MNHNS and SASEGT. This CDR3 is 16 amino acids long. CDR3: CASSEGWTGGYYEQYF. The CDR3 DNA is TGTGCCAGCAGTGAAGGGTGGACAGGGGGATACTACGAGCAGTACTTC.

This clone occurred a few times. This chain links TRBV30 with TRBJ2-3; 8 nucleotides match TRBD1. There are 12 residues in the CDR3. Germline CDR1 is GTSNPN and CDR2 is SVGIG (reference sequence). Trimming took 4 bases from V and 4 from J; bases not matched to a gene: 1. The CDR3 region is CAWTGGPDTQYF. CDR3 DNA sequence: TGTGCCTGGACAGGGGGCCCAGATACGCAGTATTTT.

CDR3 sequence reads: CASSQQSGASTDTQYF. Here the CDR3 DNA reads TGTGCCAGCAGCCAACAGAGCGGGGCTAGCACAGATACGCAGTATTTT. The V call is TRBV4-2, the J call TRBJ2-3; 7 nucleotides match TRBD2. This CDR3 is 16 amino acids long. Germline V CDR1 and CDR2: LGHNA, YNFKEQ. V shed 2 bases and J 0 bases; nucleotides not matched to a gene: 5.

The chain is built from TRBV2 and TRBJ2-1; D is perhaps TRBD2 (5 bases). CDR3 length equals 15 residues. Per the germline V gene, CDR1 is SNHLY and CDR2 is FYNNEI. V was clipped by 6 bases and J by 5 bases, with 17 bases between them. The CDR3 nucleotides read TGTGCCAGCAGATCGGAACGGTACGGGGACAATGAGCAGTTCTTC. As protein: CASRSERYGDNEQFF.

This clone was picked up one time. This chain links TRBV15 with TRBJ2-7; 7 bases are a match to TRBD1. CDR1 and CDR2 (germline): LNHNV, YYDKDF (reference sequence). V shed 5 bases and J 0 bases; nucleotides not matched to a gene: 4. This CDR3 is built from 14 residues. For the CDR3, the DNA is TGTGCCACCAGCGGAAACAGGGGCTCCTACGAGCAGTACTTC. Amino acids: CATSGNRGSYEQYF.

This clone was recorded a few times. This chain uses TRBV29-1 with TRBJ2-1; 9 bases are a match to TRBD1. CDR3 size: 14 residues. Losses at the gene ends were 7 bases for V and 0 bases for J; bases not matched to a gene: 4. The germline V gene encodes CDR1 SQVTM and CDR2 ANQGSEA. The CDR3 nucleotides are TGCAGCGGACGGGACAGGGTCTCCTACAATGAGCAGTTCTTC. Amino acids: CSGRDRVSYNEQFF.

The chain is built from TRBV6-5 and TRBJ1-1; D call uncertain. The CDR3 spans 15 residues. The germline V gene encodes CDR1 MNHEY and CDR2 SVGAGI. V was clipped by 0 bases and J by 3 bases, with 11 bases between them. As DNA, the CDR3 is TGTGCCAGCAGTTACTCTAGGACTGACGACACTGAAGCTTTCTTT. It codes for CASSYSRTDDTEAFF.

DNA of the CDR3: TGTGCCACCAGCAGAGTCGGACAGGGGAGCGTCATATATTTT. This gives the protein CATSRVGQGSVIYF. V usage is TRBV15 and J usage is TRBJ1-3, with TRBD1 matching 9 bases. V gave up 1 base and J gave up 12 bases; unmatched junction bases: 7. CDR1 and CDR2 (germline): LNHNV, YYDKDF (reference sequence). The CDR3 extends over 14 amino acids.

This sequence joins TRBV6-6 and TRBJ2-7, with 10 bases matching TRBD2. The CDR3 length is 15 residues. Looked up from germline, CDR1 is MNHNY and CDR2 is SVGAGI (reference sequence). The V gene end was trimmed by 6 bases and the J gene end by 1 base; junction bases not matched to a gene: 6. Here the CDR3 reads CASREKRGGSYEQYF. CDR3 DNA sequence: TGTGCCAGCAGAGAGAAGCGGGGGGGTTCCTACGAGCAGTACTTC.

There are a few counts of this clone. V usage is TRBV11-3 and J usage is TRBJ2-1, with 8 bases lining up with TRBD2. The germline CDR1 and CDR2 sequences are SGHNT and YENEEA. The CDR3 is made up of 17 amino acids. V lost 5 bases to trimming and J lost 3 bases; unmatched junction nucleotides: 12. This CDR3 is CASSPPTSARVYNEQFF. The CDR3 DNA sequence: TGTGCCAGCAGCCCACCGACTAGCGCCCGCGTCTACAATGAGCAGTTCTTC.

This clone was counted once. The chain links TRBV7-8 to TRBJ1-1; D is perhaps TRBD1 (6 bases). The CDR3 has 17 residues. CDR1 is SGHVS, CDR2 FQNEAQ, per germline. V dropped 4 bases and J dropped 1 base, with 19 bases sitting between them. The CDR3 bases are TGTGCCAGCAGCTCACAGCCAGGGGTACATACGAACACTGAAGCTTTCTTT. Translation gives CASSSQPGVHTNTEAFF.

The rearrangement joins TRBV4-3 to TRBJ1-1, with D possibly matching TRBD1 (5 bases). This CDR3 comprises 13 residues. V was shortened by 0 bases and J by 4 bases, with 6 bases between the two germline ends. CDR1 LGHNA and CDR2 YSLEER come from the germline V gene. For the CDR3, the DNA is TGCGCCAGCAGCCAAGATCAGGGCACTGAAGCTTTCTTT. Its translation is CASSQDQGTEAFF.

This clone was seen only a few times. The J gene is TRBJ2-7, the V gene TRBV9; 9 positions agree with TRBD1. The junction had 12 bases not matched to a gene; V was cut back by 1 base and J by 7 bases. This CDR3 has 16 residues. The V gene's germline CDR1 is SGDLS and CDR2 YYNGEE. The CDR3 here is CASSVTPGTGTGEQYF. Written as DNA, the CDR3 is TGTGCCAGCAGCGTAACCCCCGGGACAGGGACGGGGGAGCAGTACTTC. Full variable domain (outside the CDR3, taken from reference TRBV9 and TRBJ2-7): DSGVTQTPKHLITATGQRVTLRCSPRSGDLSVYWYQQSLDQGLQFLIQYYNGEERAKGNILERFSAQQFPDLHSELNLSSLELGDSALYFCASSVTPGTGTGEQYFGPGTRLTVT.

This clone occurred once. The chain couples TRBV7-2 to TRBJ2-7, with D unresolved. The germline V gene encodes CDR1 SGHTA and CDR2 FQGNSA. The CDR3 is 14 residues long. V was clipped by 5 bases and J by 7 bases, with 18 bases between them. The CDR3 loop is CASSKTVLVGEQYF. The CDR3 region has the DNA TGTGCCAGCAGCAAAACTGTCCTCGTCGGGGAGCAGTACTTC.

The gene calls are TRBV7-2 and TRBJ2-6; no clear D. The CDR3 is 14 amino acids. CDR1 SGHTA and CDR2 FQGNSA come from the germline V gene. V was pared by 2 bases and J by 2 bases, with 4 bases between. The CDR3 DNA reads TGTGCCAGCAGCTTATCAGCTGGGGCCAACGTCCTGACTTTC. As protein: CASSLSAGANVLTF.

V usage is TRBV4-1 and J usage is TRBJ1-1; TRBD1 is a possible D gene (6 bases). The CDR3 length is 16 residues. Per germline, CDR1 MGHRA and CDR2 YSYEKL. V lost 4 bases, J lost 1 base, and 16 bases lay in between. Here the CDR3 reads CASSLGGGRENTEAFF. The CDR3 DNA sequence: TGCGCCAGCAGCCTTGGGGGGGGGCGCGAGAACACTGAAGCTTTCTTT.